This T cell receptor beta chain was found in a study of cytomegalovirus exposure and HLA in healthy donors. Study-wide results and limits: Investigators reported 164 TCR beta chains as tied to cytomegalovirus.

This clone was recorded a few times. The target antigen is unknown. The CDR3 has 15 amino acids. CDR1 SGHTA and CDR2 FQGTGA come from the germline V gene. With V trimmed by 2 bases and J by 6 bases, 6 bases remained unmatched. Assay: immunoSEQ multiplex PCR; the TCRdb copy retains only in-frame clones and omits some. The table lists over 150,000 clones, about 86% of them singletons. The sample consisted of PBMCs. This sequence originates from a human donor in good health. The gene calls are TRBV7-3 and TRBJ1-2, with 10 bases lining up with TRBD1. CDR3 in DNA: TGTGCCAGCAGCTTAGCGACAGGGGGCAGGGATGGCTACACCTTC. It yields the protein CASSLATGGRDGYTF.